This T cell receptor beta chain is from a study of T-cell reconstitution after alpha-beta-depleted transplantation in children. With V trimmed by 4 bases and J by 6 bases, 8 bases remained unmatched. The germline CDR1 and CDR2 sequences are MNHNS and SASEGT. This CDR3 is built from 15 residues. Unique molecular identifiers were built into the TCRbeta library. TCRdb reanalysed the PCR reads using MiXCR and keeps one entry per CDR3 protein. The data hold hundreds of thousands of distinct CDR3 sequences, with roughly 24% observed a single time. The rearrangement links TRBV6-1 to TRBJ2-4, with 8 bases matching TRBD1. The source of this sequence is a boy in the first two years of life who had a stem cell transplant for acute myeloid leukemia, so the T cells may come from the graft donor. Sequencing used PBMCs, mostly from graft donor cells, obtained 360 days after TCRalphabeta/CD19-depleted stem cell transplant. CDR3 sequence: CASSATGTGSNIQYF. The CDR3 DNA reads TGTGCCAGCAGTGCGACCGGGACAGGTTCAAACATTCAGTACTTC.